This paragraph reports one TCR beta chain. Its antigen is unidentified. The data were produced by immunoSEQ multiplex PCR, yet TCRdb's version contains in-frame clones alone and is incomplete. The repertoire consists of some 640,000 clones, with around 89% occurring once and the leading ten covering over 1.3%. The sample originates from a study of Ad26.COV2.S vaccination and SARS-CoV-2 variants. About the research overall: Ad26.COV2.S shots went into the muscle once or twice, 56 days apart. Whole-study results and caveats: Non-spike TCR breadth was similar in vaccine and placebo recipients. Vaccinated individuals (as opposed to placebo recipients) had higher spike-specific TCR breadth.

The treatment here: around 19 received Ad26.COV2.S at low or high dose, single or two shots; about 5 received placebo; per-sample allocation not given. Day 63 following the first vaccine or placebo injection was when the samples were taken. Vaccine was an Ad26 vector expressing Wuhan-strain SARS-CoV-2 spike. The specimen was peripheral blood, collected in a trial of Ad26.COV2.S vaccine versus placebo. This receptor was obtained from a person aged 18-65 years who received the Ad26.COV2.S COVID-19 vaccine or a placebo.

The CDR3 DNA reads as TGCGCCAGCAGCCAAGATCTGGGAGGGGGGGGCACAGATACGCAGTATTTT. This translates into CASSQDLGGGGTDTQYF. This chain connects TRBV4-3 to TRBJ2-3, with D possibly being TRBD2 (7 bases). The V gene lost 0 bases and the J gene lost 1 base, with 14 bases spanning the gap. The CDR3 extends over 17 amino acids. Germline V gives CDR1 LGHNA, CDR2 YSLEER.